Included here is one TCR beta chain sequence, with context. What it recognizes is unknown. Per germline, CDR1 SGHTA and CDR2 FQGTGA. V dropped 5 bases and J dropped 0 bases, with 14 bases sitting between them. The CDR3 has 17 amino acids. Time point noted: persistent/refractory GD, antithyroid drugs over 5 years with positive TRAb. PBMC-extracted RNA yielded the TCR library. In this cohort, patients came from an endocrinology department located in Xi'an, China. This sample is drawn from a study of regulatory T cells in long-lasting Graves disease. Study-level results: More public clonotypes were shared by persistent patients (approximately 3,000) than by new patients (around 990). TCR diversity was lower in persistent Graves' patients than in newly diagnosed ones. There was favoring of TRBV28, TRBJ1-2 and TRBJ2-5 in persistent disease.

TCR beta libraries were built with iRepertoire HTBI primers and Arm-PCR of CDR3 regions. One entry per CDR3 protein, called by TCRdb with MiXCR from the multiplex PCR reads. The table lists hundreds of thousands of distinct CDR3 sequences, around 30% of them singletons. The receptor's source is a female donor with Graves disease. This chain joins TRBV7-3 and TRBJ2-6; D possibly corresponds to TRBD1 (6 bases). The sequences come from peripheral blood mononuclear cells (PBMCs), collected when the disease was refractory, from a patient treated with antithyroid drugs. The CDR3 loop reads CASSPDRLPSGANVLTF. The CDR3 nucleotides are TGTGCCAGCAGCCCGGACAGACTCCCCTCTGGGGCCAACGTCCTGACTTTC.